Listed below are T cell receptor beta chains from one sample, sequenced in a study of T cell changes during pregnancy in multiple sclerosis. Only in-frame clones appear in the TCRdb table, and some are missing; sequencing was by immunoSEQ multiplex PCR. The data hold over 65,000 clones, with under 95% observed a single time. The sequences come from peripheral blood, collected in the first trimester of pregnancy. The receptors shown here come from a female donor in good health, enrolled as a control in a pregnancy study. The CDR3 runs from the conserved cysteine through the conserved F or W. The D gene is left open where the match is weak. Clone sizes are given selectively: once, few, many, or a class where the clone is expanded.

V gene	J gene	D gene	clone size	CDR3 protein	CDR3 DNA
TRBV6-5	TRBJ2-7	.	.	CASSYARDNYEQYF	TGTGCCAGCAGTTACGCCCGGGACAACTACGAGCAGTACTTC
TRBV6-1	TRBJ2-3	TRBD1	.	CASSEAGTGRGRSGGNTQYF	TGTGCCAGCAGTGAAGCGGGGACAGGGCGGGGGAGGAGCGGAGGGAATACGCAGTATTTT
TRBV6-5	TRBJ2-7	.	.	CASSYRGGYEQYF	TGTGCCAGCAGTTACAGAGGGGGCTACGAGCAGTACTTC
TRBV2	TRBJ2-3	.	once	CASSPNTDTQYF	TGTGCCAGCAGTCCAAACACAGATACGCAGTATTTT
TRBV7-9	TRBJ1-1	TRBD1	.	CATRPGQGLHTEAFF	TGTGCCACAAGACCGGGACAGGGATTACACACTGAAGCTTTCTTT
TRBV28	TRBJ2-7	TRBD1	.	CASSSGGTGGYEQYF	TGTGCCAGCAGTTCGGGAGGGACAGGGGGTTACGAGCAGTACTTC
TRBV19	TRBJ1-5	.	.	CASSIVGSGGSNQPQHF	TGTGCCAGTAGTATAGTCGGGAGTGGGGGTAGCAATCAGCCCCAGCATTTT
TRBV7-2	TRBJ2-1	.	.	CASNLQGPRYNEQFF	TGTGCCAGCAATTTACAGGGACCTCGGTACAATGAGCAGTTCTTC
TRBV9	TRBJ1-1	TRBD1	.	CASSGQGEAFF	TGTGCCAGCAGCGGACAGGGTGAAGCTTTCTTT
TRBV6-1	TRBJ2-1	.	.	CASAWSDNEQFF	TGTGCCAGTGCCTGGAGCGACAATGAGCAGTTCTTC
TRBV10-3	TRBJ1-2	.	.	CASEPSTNYGYTF	TGTGCCAGCGAACCTAGCACCAACTATGGCTACACCTTC
TRBV5-1	TRBJ2-1	TRBD1	.	CASSLVVGQRNEQFF	TGCGCCAGCAGCTTGGTCGTGGGACAGAGGAATGAGCAGTTCTTC
TRBV28	TRBJ2-1	.	once	CASQVIHNEQFF	TGTGCCAGCCAGGTGATCCACAATGAGCAGTTCTTC
TRBV7-7	TRBJ2-1	TRBD2	once	CASSPLRRGGAGYNEQFF	TGTGCTAGCAGTCCTCTCCGTCGGGGGGGGGCGGGCTACAATGAGCAGTTCTTC
TRBV4-1	TRBJ1-5	.	.	CASSRSVGGRGEPQHF	TGCGCCAGCAGCCGGTCGGTAGGGGGTCGGGGTGAGCCCCAGCATTTT
TRBV10-1	TRBJ2-1	TRBD1	.	CASSVRTGSYEQFF	TGCGCCAGCAGTGTTCGGACAGGGAGCTATGAGCAGTTCTTC
TRBV5-6	TRBJ2-3	TRBD2	.	CASSRISGAGDTQYF	TGTGCCAGCAGCCGGATAAGCGGGGCGGGAGATACGCAGTATTTT